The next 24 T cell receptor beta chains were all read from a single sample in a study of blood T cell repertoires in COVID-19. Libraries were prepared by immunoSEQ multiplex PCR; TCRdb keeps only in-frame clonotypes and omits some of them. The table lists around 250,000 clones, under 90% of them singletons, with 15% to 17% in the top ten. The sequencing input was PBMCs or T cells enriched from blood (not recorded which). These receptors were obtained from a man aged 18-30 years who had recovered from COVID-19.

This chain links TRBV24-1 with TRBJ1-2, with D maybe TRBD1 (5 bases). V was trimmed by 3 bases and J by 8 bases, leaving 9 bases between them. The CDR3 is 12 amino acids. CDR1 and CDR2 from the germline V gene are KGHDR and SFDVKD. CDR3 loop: CATSDGARGYTF. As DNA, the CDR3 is TGTGCCACCAGTGATGGGGCCCGGGGCTACACCTTC.

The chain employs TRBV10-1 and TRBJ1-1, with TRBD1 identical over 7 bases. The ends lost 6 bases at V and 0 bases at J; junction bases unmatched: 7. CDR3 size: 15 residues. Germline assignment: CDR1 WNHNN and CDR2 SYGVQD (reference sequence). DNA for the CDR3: TGCGCCAGCAGGCCCCGACAGGGAATGAACACTGAAGCTTTCTTT. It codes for CASRPRQGMNTEAFF.

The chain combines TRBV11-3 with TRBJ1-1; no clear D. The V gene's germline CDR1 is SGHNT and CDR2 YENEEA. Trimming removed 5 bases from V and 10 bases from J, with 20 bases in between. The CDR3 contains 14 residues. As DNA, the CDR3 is TGTGCCAGCAGCCCCCTTGGGAGCGGCAGGAGAGCTTTCTTT. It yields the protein CASSPLGSGRRAFF.

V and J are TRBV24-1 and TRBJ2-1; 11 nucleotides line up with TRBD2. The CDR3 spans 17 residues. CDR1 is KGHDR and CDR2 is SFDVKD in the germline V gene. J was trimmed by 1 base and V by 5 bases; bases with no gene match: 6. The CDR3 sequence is CATSGTSGLDSYNEQFF. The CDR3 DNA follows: TGTGCCACCAGTGGGACTAGCGGGCTGGATTCCTACAATGAGCAGTTCTTC.

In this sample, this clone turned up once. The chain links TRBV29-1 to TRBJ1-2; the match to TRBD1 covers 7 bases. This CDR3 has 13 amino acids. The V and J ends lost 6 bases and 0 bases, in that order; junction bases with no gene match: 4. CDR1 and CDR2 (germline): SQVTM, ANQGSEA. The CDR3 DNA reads TGCAGCGTGGGGACAGAAGCTAACTATGGCTACACCTTC. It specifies CSVGTEANYGYTF.

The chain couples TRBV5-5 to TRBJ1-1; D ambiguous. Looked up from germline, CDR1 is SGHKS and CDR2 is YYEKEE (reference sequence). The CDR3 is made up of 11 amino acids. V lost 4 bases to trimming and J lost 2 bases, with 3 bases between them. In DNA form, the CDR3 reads TGTGCCAGCAGCGTAAACACTGAAGCTTTCTTT. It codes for CASSVNTEAFF.

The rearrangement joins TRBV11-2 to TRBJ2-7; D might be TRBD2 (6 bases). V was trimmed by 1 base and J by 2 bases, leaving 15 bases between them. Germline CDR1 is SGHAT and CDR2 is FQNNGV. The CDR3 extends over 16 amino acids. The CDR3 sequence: CASSLGSGGAPYEQYF. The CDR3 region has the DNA TGTGCCAGCAGCTTAGGATCCGGAGGGGCCCCCTACGAGCAGTACTTC.

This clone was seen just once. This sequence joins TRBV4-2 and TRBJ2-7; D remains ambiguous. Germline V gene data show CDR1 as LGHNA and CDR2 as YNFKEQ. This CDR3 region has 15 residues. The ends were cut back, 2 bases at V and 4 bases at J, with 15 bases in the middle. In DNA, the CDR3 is TGTGCCAGCAGCCAACTTGAGTTTTCCGGGTACGAGCAGTACTTC. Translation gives CASSQLEFSGYEQYF.

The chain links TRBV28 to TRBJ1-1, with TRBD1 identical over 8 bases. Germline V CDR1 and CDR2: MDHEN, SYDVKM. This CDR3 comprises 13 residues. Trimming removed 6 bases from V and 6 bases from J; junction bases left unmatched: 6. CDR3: CASRPGQDAEAFF. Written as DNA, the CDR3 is TGTGCCAGCAGACCGGGACAGGACGCTGAAGCTTTCTTT.

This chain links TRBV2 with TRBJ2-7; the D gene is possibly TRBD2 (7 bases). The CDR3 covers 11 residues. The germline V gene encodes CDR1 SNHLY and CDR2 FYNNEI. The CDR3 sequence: CADRGAGEQYF. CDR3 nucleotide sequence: TGTGCAGACCGGGGGGCGGGCGAGCAGTACTTC.

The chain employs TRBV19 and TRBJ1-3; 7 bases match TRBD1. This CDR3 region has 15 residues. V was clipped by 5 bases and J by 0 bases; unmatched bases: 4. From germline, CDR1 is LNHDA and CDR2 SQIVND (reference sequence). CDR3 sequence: CASSSGTVSGNTIYF. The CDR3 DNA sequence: TGTGCCAGTAGTTCCGGGACAGTCTCTGGAAACACCATATATTTT. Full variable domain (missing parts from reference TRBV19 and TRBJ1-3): DGGITQSPKYLFRKEGQNVTLSCEQNLNHDAMYWYRQDPGQGLRLIYYSQIVNDFQKGDIAEGYSVSREKKESFPLTVTSAQKNPTAFYLCASSSGTVSGNTIYFGEGSWLTVV.

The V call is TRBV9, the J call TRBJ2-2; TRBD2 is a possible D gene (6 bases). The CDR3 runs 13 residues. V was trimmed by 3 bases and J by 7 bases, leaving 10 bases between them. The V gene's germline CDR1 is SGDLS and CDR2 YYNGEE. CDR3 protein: CASSAPGLGELFF. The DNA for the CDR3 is TGTGCCAGCAGCGCCCCGGGACTCGGGGAGCTGTTTTTT.

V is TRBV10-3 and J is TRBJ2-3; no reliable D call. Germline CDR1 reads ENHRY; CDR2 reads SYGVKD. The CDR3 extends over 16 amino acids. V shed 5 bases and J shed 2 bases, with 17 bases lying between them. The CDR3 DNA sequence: TGTGCCATCAGTAAGGATACAGTCCCTCTCACAGATACGCAGTATTTT. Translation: CAISKDTVPLTDTQYF.

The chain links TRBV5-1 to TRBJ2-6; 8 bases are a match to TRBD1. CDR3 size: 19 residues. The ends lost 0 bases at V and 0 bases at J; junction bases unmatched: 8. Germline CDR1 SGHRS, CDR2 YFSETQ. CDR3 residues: CASSLGTGGSLSGANVLTF. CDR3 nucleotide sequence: TGCGCCAGCAGCTTGGGTACAGGGGGTTCCCTCTCTGGGGCCAACGTCCTGACTTTC.

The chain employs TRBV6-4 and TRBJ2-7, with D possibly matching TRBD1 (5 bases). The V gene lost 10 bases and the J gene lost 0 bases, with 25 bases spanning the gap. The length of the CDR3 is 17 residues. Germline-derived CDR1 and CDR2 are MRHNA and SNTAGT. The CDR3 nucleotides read TGTGCCACCCAAACCGACCCCCGACAGCCCAGCTCCTACGAGCAGTACTTC. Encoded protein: CATQTDPRQPSSYEQYF.

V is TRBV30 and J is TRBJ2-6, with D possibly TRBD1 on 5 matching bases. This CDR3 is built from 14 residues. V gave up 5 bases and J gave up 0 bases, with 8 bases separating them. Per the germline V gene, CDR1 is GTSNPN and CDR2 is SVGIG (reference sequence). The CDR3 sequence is CAWDRASGANVLTF. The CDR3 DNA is TGTGCCTGGGACAGAGCCTCTGGGGCCAACGTCCTGACTTTC.

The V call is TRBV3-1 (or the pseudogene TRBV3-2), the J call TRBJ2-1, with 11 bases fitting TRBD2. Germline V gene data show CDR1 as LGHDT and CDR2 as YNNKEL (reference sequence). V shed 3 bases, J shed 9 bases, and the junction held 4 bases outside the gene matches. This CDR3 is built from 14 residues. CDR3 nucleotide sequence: TGTGCCAGCAGCCACGACGGGACTAGCGGTGAGCAGTTCTTC. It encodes CASSHDGTSGEQFF.

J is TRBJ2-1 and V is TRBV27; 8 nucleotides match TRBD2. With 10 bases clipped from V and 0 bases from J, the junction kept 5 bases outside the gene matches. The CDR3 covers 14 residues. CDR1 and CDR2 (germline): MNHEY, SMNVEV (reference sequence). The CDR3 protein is CATGGGSSYNEQFF. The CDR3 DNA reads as TGTGCCACCGGCGGGGGGAGCTCCTACAATGAGCAGTTCTTC.

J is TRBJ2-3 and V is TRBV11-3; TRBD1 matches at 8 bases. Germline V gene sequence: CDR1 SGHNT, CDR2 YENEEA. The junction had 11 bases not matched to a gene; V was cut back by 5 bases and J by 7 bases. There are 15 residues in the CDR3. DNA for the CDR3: TGTGCCAGCAGCCCGGGACAGGTTAGAGTTAATACGCAGTATTTT. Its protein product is CASSPGQVRVNTQYF.

In DNA, the CDR3 is TGCGCCAGCAACGTTCTGGGGGGGCAGTTCTTC. Its translation is CASNVLGGQFF. The chain joins TRBV5-1 to TRBJ2-1; possible D gene TRBD2, 6 bases. The length of the CDR3 is 11 residues. Per the germline V gene, CDR1 is SGHRS and CDR2 is YFSETQ. The ends were cut back, 6 bases at V and 12 bases at J, with 13 bases in the middle.

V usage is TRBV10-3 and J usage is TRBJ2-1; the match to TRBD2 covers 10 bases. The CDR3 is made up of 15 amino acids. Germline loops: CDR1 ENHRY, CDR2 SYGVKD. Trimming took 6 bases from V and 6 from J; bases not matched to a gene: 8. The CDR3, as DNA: TGTGCCATCAGCCCCCTAGCGGGAGTCGGCAATGAGCAGTTCTTC. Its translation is CAISPLAGVGNEQFF.

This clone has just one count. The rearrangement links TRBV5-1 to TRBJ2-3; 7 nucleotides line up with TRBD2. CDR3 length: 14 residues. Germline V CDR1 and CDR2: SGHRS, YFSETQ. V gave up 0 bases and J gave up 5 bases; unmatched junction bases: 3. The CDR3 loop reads CASSLGAGVDTQYF. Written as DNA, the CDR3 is TGCGCCAGCAGCTTGGGGGCGGGAGTAGATACGCAGTATTTT.

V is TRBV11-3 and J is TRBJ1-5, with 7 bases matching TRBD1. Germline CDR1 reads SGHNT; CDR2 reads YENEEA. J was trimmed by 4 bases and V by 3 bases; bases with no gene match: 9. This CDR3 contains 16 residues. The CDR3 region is CASSFRVDRENQPQHF. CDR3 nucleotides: TGTGCCAGCAGCTTCCGTGTTGACAGGGAAAATCAGCCCCAGCATTTT.

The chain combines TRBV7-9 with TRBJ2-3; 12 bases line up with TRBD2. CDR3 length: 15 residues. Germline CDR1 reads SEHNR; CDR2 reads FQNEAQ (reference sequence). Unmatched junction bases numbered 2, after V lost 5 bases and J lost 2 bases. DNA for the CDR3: TGTGCCAGCAGCGGGACTAGCGGGCCCACAGATACGCAGTATTTT. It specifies CASSGTSGPTDTQYF.